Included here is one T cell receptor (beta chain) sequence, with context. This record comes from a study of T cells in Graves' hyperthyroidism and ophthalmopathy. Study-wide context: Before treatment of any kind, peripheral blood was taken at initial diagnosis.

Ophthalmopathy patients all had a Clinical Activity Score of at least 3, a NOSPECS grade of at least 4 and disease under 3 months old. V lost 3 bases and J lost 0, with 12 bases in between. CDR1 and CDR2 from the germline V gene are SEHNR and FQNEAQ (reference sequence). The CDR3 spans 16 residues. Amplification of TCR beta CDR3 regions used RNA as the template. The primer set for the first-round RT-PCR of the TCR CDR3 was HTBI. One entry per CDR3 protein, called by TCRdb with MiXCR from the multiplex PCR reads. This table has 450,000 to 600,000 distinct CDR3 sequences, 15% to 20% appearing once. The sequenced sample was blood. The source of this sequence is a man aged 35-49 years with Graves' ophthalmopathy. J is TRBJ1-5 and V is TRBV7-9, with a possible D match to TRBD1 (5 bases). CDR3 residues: CASSFSGIYSNQPQHF. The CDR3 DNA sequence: TGTGCCAGCAGCTTCTCAGGGATTTATAGCAATCAGCCCCAGCATTTT.